This T cell receptor beta chain was recovered during a study of T cells in Graves' hyperthyroidism and ophthalmopathy. TCR beta CDR3 sequences were amplified from RNA transcripts. First-round RT-PCR with HTBI primers amplified the TCR CDR3 region. MiXCR was run by TCRdb on the multiplex PCR reads, yielding one entry per CDR3 protein. The data hold over 200,000 distinct CDR3 sequences, with 15% to 20% observed a single time. CDR3 length equals 12 residues. V was pared by 8 bases and J by 6 bases, with 8 bases between. CDR1 and CDR2 (germline): SEHNR, FQNEAQ (reference sequence). This clonotype was detected once. A much larger clonotype is one base distant, so this may be a read error. Orbital computed tomography, thyroid ultrasound, serum thyroxine and TRAb, and clinical symptoms together informed the diagnoses.

Material for sequencing was blood. The chain carries TRBV7-9 and TRBJ1-6; D remains ambiguous. This TCR derives from a middle-aged man with Graves' hyperthyroidism. CDR3 sequence: CASGVGNSPLHF. The CDR3 DNA follows: TGTGCCAGCGGCGTCGGTAATTCACCCCTCCACTTT. Full variable domain (outside the CDR3, taken from reference TRBV7-9 and TRBJ1-6): DTGVSQNPRHKITKRGQNVTFRCDPISEHNRLYWYRQTLGQGPEFLTYFQNEAQLEKSRLLSDRFSAERPKGSFSTLEIQRTEQGDSAMYLCASGVGNSPLHFGNGTRLTVT.